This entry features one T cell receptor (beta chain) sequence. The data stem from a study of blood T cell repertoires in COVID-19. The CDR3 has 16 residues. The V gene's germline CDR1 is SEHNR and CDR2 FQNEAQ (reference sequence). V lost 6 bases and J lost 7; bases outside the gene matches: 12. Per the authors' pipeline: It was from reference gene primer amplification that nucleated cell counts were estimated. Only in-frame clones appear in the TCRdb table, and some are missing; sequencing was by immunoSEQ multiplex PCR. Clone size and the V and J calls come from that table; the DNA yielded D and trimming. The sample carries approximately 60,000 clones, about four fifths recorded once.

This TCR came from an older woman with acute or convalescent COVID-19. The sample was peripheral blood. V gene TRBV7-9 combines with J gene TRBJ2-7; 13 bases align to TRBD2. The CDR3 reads CASSFSGLAGSGEQYF. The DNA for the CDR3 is TGTGCCAGCAGTTTTTCGGGACTAGCGGGGTCCGGGGAGCAGTACTTC.